This TCR beta chain was sequenced for a study of blood T cell repertoires in COVID-19. Study summary: Donors in the United States, Italy and Spain gave samples during acute or convalescent COVID-19.

In this sample, this clone turned up a few times. Original processing methods: Amplified reference gene primers provided the basis for estimating nucleated cell counts. Sequencing used immunoSEQ multiplex PCR; TCRdb keeps in-frame clones, though not all of them. V, J and clone size derive from that table, while D and trimming were established from the DNA sequence. The sample holds 150,000 to 160,000 clones, less than 95% seen once. Sequencing was carried out using peripheral blood. The source of this sequence is a man in his fifties or sixties with acute or convalescent COVID-19.

The CDR3 sequence: CASSPGWDSTYEQYF. CDR3 nucleotide sequence: TGCGCCAGCAGCCCAGGGTGGGACAGCACCTACGAGCAGTACTTC. V is TRBV5-1 and J is TRBJ2-7; 7 bases are a match to TRBD1. V shed 4 bases, J shed 2 bases, and the junction held 9 bases outside the gene matches. There are 15 residues in the CDR3. Germline CDR1 SGHRS, CDR2 YFSETQ.